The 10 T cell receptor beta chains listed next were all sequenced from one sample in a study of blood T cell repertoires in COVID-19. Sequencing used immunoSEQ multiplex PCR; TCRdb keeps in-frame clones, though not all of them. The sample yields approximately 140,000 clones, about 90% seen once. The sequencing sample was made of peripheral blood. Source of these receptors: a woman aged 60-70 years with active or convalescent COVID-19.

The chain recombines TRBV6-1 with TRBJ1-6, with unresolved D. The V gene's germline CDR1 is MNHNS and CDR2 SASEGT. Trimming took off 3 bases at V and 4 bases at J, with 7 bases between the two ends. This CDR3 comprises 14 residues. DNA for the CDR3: TGTGCCAGCAGTGAGAACAGATATAATTCACCCCTCCACTTT. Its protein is CASSENRYNSPLHF.

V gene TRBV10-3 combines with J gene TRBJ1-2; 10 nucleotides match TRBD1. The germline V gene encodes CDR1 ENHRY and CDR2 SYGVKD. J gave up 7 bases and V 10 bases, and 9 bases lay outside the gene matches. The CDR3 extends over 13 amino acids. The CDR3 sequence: CASADRGQAGYTF. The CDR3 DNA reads TGTGCCAGCGCTGACAGGGGGCAAGCTGGCTACACCTTC.

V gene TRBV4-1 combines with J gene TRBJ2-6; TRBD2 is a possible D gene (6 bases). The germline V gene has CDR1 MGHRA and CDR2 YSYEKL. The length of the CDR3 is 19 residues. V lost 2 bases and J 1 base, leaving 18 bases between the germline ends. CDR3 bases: TGCGCCAGCAGCCAATTCGGGGGTGGAGTTAGGTCTGGGGCCAACGTCCTGACTTTC. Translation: CASSQFGGGVRSGANVLTF.

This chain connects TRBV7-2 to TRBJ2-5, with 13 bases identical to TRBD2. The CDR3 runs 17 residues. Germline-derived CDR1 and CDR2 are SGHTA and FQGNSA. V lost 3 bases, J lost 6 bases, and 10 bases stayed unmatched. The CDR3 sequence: CASSFVKLAGGVKTQYF. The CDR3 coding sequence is TGTGCCAGCAGCTTCGTTAAACTAGCGGGGGGGGTAAAGACCCAGTACTTC.

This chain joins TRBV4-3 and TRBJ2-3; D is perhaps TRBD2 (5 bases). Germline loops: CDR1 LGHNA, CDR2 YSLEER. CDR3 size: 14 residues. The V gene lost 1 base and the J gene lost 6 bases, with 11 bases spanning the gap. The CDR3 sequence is CASSQGRELDTQYF. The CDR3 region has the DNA TGCGCCAGCAGCCAAGGACGGGAACTGGATACGCAGTATTTT.

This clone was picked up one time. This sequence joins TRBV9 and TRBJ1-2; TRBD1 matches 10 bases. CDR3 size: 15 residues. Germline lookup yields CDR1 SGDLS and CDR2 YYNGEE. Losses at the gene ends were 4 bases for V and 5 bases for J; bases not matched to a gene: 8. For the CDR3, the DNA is TGTGCCAGCAGCCCGGGACAGGGGTCCTCATATGGCTACACCTTC. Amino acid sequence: CASSPGQGSSYGYTF.

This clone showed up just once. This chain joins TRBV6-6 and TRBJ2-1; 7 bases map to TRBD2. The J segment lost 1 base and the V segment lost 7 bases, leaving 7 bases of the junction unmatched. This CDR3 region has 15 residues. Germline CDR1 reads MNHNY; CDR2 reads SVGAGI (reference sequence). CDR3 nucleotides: TGTGCCAGCACCAAACGGGGGGTGTCCTACAATGAGCAGTTCTTC. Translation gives CASTKRGVSYNEQFF.

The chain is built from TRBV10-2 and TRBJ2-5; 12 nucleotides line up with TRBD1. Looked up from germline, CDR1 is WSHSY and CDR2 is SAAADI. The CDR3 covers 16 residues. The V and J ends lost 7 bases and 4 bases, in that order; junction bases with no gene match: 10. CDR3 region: CASMERGQGAGETQYF. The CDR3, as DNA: TGCGCCAGCATGGAAAGGGGACAGGGGGCCGGAGAGACCCAGTACTTC.

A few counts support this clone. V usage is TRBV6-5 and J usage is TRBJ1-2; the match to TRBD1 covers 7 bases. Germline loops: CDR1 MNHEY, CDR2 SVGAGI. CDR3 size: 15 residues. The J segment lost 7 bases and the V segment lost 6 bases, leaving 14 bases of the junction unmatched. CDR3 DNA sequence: TGTGCCAGCAGGAGCCGAGCAGGGGGAGTGTTTGGCTACACCTTC. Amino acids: CASRSRAGGVFGYTF.

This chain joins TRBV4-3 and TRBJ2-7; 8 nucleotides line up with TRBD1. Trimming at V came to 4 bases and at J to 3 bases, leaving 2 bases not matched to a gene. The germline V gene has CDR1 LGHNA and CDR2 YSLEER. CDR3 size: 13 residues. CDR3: CASSRGTGYEQYF. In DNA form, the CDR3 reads TGCGCCAGCAGCCGCGGGACAGGCTACGAGCAGTACTTC.